The text below deals with one T cell receptor (beta chain). Its antigen is as yet unknown. An end of the junction does not agree with germline; a read error may underlie this. The germline gives CDR1 SSHAT, CDR2 FNYEAQ (reference sequence). The CDR3 is made up of 15 amino acids. Primers included in the PCR were 60 Vbeta and 13 Jbeta primers. Assay: immunoSEQ multiplex PCR; the TCRdb copy retains only in-frame clones and omits some. The data contain about 83,000 clones, roughly 80% of them singletons. The sample comes from a study of cytomegalovirus exposure and HLA in healthy donors. General study findings and limits: In a later analysis, the majority of CMV-associated beta chains seemingly showed HLA restriction.

The sequence came from a woman aged 25 to 39 in good health and CMV-seronegative. Sequenced material: PBMCs. The genes are TRBV7-7 and TRBJ2-7, with 8 bases identical to TRBD2. CDR3 DNA: TGTGCTAGCAGCCCCGGGGGGGCGCGGTACTACGAGCAGTACTTC. It codes for CASSPGGARYYEQYF.